The 17 T cell receptor beta chains given below trace back to one sample, sequenced in a study of breast tumors, draining lymph nodes, adjacent tissues (dated by TCRdb to the mid-2010s). Library method: multiplex PCR. Reads for this sample came from an Illumina HiSeq 2000. Through fastp at Q25 and MiXCR, TCRdb rebuilt clones from the public reads, retaining in-frame beta chains. Each CDR3 protein gets just one entry, which takes the most common genes and DNA from the rows behind it. For this sample the table gives tens of thousands of distinct CDR3 sequences, of which roughly 28% were detected only once. The ten biggest clones cover more than 7% of the sample. The lymph node samples were taken from the axillary draining lymph nodes of breast cancer patients. Sequencing was carried out using axillary lymph node tissue. The receptor set was obtained from a female donor with breast cancer. Some clones in this sample may be carry-over from other donors' samples.

The chain couples TRBV14 to TRBJ2-5; 14 bases line up with TRBD2. This CDR3 has 16 amino acids. J lost 7 bases, V lost 5 bases, and 9 bases had no gene match. Germline lookup yields CDR1 SGHDN and CDR2 FVKESK. Here the CDR3 DNA reads TGTGCCAGCAGCAAGGGACTAGCGGGGGCTGTGGGGACCCAGTACTTC. Translated: CASSKGLAGAVGTQYF.

The table lists this clonotype with many counts. The V and J genes are TRBV5-8 and TRBJ1-2; D is possibly TRBD1 (5 bases). Trimming took off 0 bases at V and 4 bases at J, with 13 bases between the two ends. This CDR3 spans 15 amino acids. The germline V gene encodes CDR1 SGHTS and CDR2 YDEGEE. The CDR3 DNA reads TGTGCCAGCAGCTTGGCCCGAGACAGACGCTATGGCTACACCTTC. It encodes CASSLARDRRYGYTF.

This clonotype came up many times. This chain joins TRBV20-1 and TRBJ2-5; D is unclear. Looked up from germline, CDR1 is DFQATT and CDR2 is SNEGSKA (reference sequence). Trimming cost V 3 bases and J 5 bases, with 4 bases left between them. The CDR3 runs to 10 residues. The CDR3 DNA sequence: TGCAGTGCTAGTCACGAGACCCAGTACTTC. This gives the protein CSASHETQYF.

As regards this clonotype: No conserved phenylalanine or tryptophan is present at the end of the CDR3, so a read error is the likely explanation. The rearrangement uses TRBV5-5 and TRBJ2-7; D call uncertain. The length of the CDR3 is 12 residues. Looked up from germline, CDR1 is SGHKS and CDR2 is YYEKEE (reference sequence). V was clipped by 4 bases and J by 4 bases, with 9 bases between them. For the CDR3, the DNA is TGTGCCAGCAGCCTGACAACGTACGAGCAGTACCTC. Its protein is CASSLTTYEQYL.

The V and J genes are TRBV7-8 and TRBJ2-7; D is undetermined. CDR1 and CDR2 from the germline V gene are SGHVS and FQNEAQ. The CDR3 contains 14 residues. With 5 bases removed from V and 5 bases from J, the gap between germline ends came to 16 bases. DNA for the CDR3: TGTGCCAGCAGCCTTGGGCAGTCCTTCCACGAGCAGTACTTC. Its translation: CASSLGQSFHEQYF.

This clonotype was seen many times. J is TRBJ2-2 and V is TRBV6-5; 14 positions agree with TRBD2. The CDR3 has 17 amino acids. The junction had 4 bases not matched to a gene; V was cut back by 6 bases and J by 1 base. CDR1 is MNHEY and CDR2 is SVGAGI in the germline V gene. In nucleotides, the CDR3 is TGTGCCAGCAGGCAGACTAGCGGGAGGGTGAACACCGGGGAGCTGTTTTTT. It codes for CASRQTSGRVNTGELFF.

V usage is TRBV2 and J usage is TRBJ2-1; 9 bases match TRBD1. The CDR3 consists of 13 residues. After removal of 7 bases from V and 6 bases from J, the junction contained 4 bases not matched to a gene. CDR1 SNHLY and CDR2 FYNNEI come from the germline V gene. In DNA form, the CDR3 reads TGTGCCAGCAACAGGGGGCGAGGCAATGAGCAGTTCTTC. This encodes CASNRGRGNEQFF.

This clonotype was seen a handful of times. This may be a read error: a much more frequent sequence differs by one nucleotide. The chain combines TRBV28 with TRBJ1-6; possibly TRBD1 for D (5 bases). From germline, CDR1 is MDHEN and CDR2 SYDVKM. V was clipped by 2 bases and J by 12 bases, with 14 bases between them. The CDR3 is 14 residues long. CDR3 amino acids: CASSLGGSGLPLHF. CDR3 nucleotides: TGTGCCAGCAGTTTAGGGGGGTCCGGTTTACCCCTCCACTTT.

This clonotype was counted at least ten times. The V gene is TRBV9, the J gene TRBJ2-5; 10 bases are a match to TRBD2. Germline-derived CDR1 and CDR2 are SGDLS and YYNGEE. With 6 bases clipped from V and 5 bases from J, the junction kept 10 bases outside the gene matches. CDR3 length: 15 residues. CDR3 sequence reads: CASTRTSGLGETQYF. In nucleotides, the CDR3 is TGTGCCAGCACCCGGACTAGCGGTTTGGGGGAGACCCAGTACTTC.

This clonotype has at least ten counts. The V gene is TRBV7-9, the J gene TRBJ2-1; 8 positions match TRBD2. CDR1 is SEHNR, CDR2 FQNEAQ, per germline (reference sequence). After removal of 5 bases from V and 3 bases from J, the junction contained 12 bases not matched to a gene. This CDR3 has 17 amino acids. The CDR3 reads CASSPRGAGGVYNEQFF. The CDR3 DNA reads TGTGCCAGCAGCCCCCGCGGCGCGGGAGGCGTCTACAATGAGCAGTTCTTC.

This clonotype occurred many times. The V gene is TRBV19, the J gene TRBJ1-5, with TRBD1 identical over 7 bases. This CDR3 comprises 15 residues. Germline V gene sequence: CDR1 LNHDA, CDR2 SQIVND (reference sequence). J gave up 4 bases and V 2 bases, and 5 bases lay outside the gene matches. The DNA for the CDR3 is TGTGCCAGTAGTATATCCTCAGGGGGGAATCAGCCCCAGCATTTT. Its translation is CASSISSGGNQPQHF.

This clonotype was picked up many times. J is TRBJ2-1 and V is TRBV4-1, with 7 bases aligning to TRBD2. The CDR3 runs 14 residues. V was pared by 0 bases and J by 9 bases, with 5 bases of the junction left unmatched. The germline V gene has CDR1 MGHRA and CDR2 YSYEKL. The CDR3: CASSQERAGAEQFF. CDR3 bases: TGCGCCAGCAGCCAAGAGAGGGCGGGAGCTGAGCAGTTCTTC.

This clonotype was picked up many times. Since a much larger clone is just one base distant, this may be a read error. The chain has TRBV12-3 or TRBV12-4 and TRBJ2-1; 12 bases are shared with TRBD1. This CDR3 region has 15 residues. The V segment lost 3 bases and the J segment 8 bases; nucleotides outside the gene matches: 5. Here the CDR3 DNA reads TGTGCCAGCAGTTTCATGGGACAGGGGGCGGATGAGCAGTTCTTC. It translates to CASSFMGQGADEQFF.

J is TRBJ1-4 and V is TRBV24-1; D is unresolved. There are 14 residues in the CDR3. V shed 5 bases and J shed 11 bases, with 17 bases lying between them. Germline CDR1 KGHDR, CDR2 SFDVKD. CDR3 sequence reads: CATSVQRALGKLFF. The CDR3 coding sequence is TGTGCCACCAGTGTGCAGCGGGCGTTGGGGAAACTGTTTTTT.

This clonotype was seen repeatedly, ten times or more. CDR3 in DNA: TGTGCCAGCAGAGGACTAGCGGGACAAGAGACCCAGTACTTC. Protein sequence: CASRGLAGQETQYF. The chain recombines TRBV3-1 with TRBJ2-5; TRBD2 agrees at 12 bases. The germline V gene has CDR1 LGHDT and CDR2 YNNKEL (reference sequence). The V gene end was trimmed by 6 bases and the J gene end by 2 bases; junction bases not matched to a gene: 1. The CDR3 is 14 residues long.

In this sample, this clonotype turned up many times. The gene calls are TRBV18 and TRBJ2-2; D call uncertain. This CDR3 spans 14 amino acids. V dropped 3 bases and J dropped 1 base, with 6 bases sitting between them. Per the germline V gene, CDR1 is KGHSH and CDR2 is LQKENI. The CDR3 loop is CASSPTMNTGELFF. As DNA, the CDR3 is TGTGCCAGCTCACCTACCATGAACACCGGGGAGCTGTTTTTT.

This clonotype was counted at least ten times. The chain links TRBV12-3 or TRBV12-4 to TRBJ1-4; the D gene is possibly TRBD1 (5 bases). Trimming took 4 bases from V and 7 from J, leaving 7 bases between them. CDR3 length: 12 amino acids. The CDR3 loop reads CASSSGAEKLFF. The DNA of the CDR3 is TGTGCCAGCAGTTCCGGGGCTGAAAAACTGTTTTTT.